Following are 10 T cell receptor beta chains from one sample sequenced in a study of response to subunit inactivated influenza vaccine. A single record per CDR3 protein comes from TCRdb applying MiXCR to the RT-PCR reads. The sample records fewer than 750,000 distinct CDR3 sequences, less than 15% being singletons. The source was PBMCs from blood, collected about 13 days after vaccination. Receptors were obtained from a man in his fifties or sixties who received an inactivated influenza vaccine.

This clonotype has a count of ten or more. The chain combines TRBV29-1 with TRBJ2-1, with D possibly being TRBD2 (6 bases). This CDR3 has 17 amino acids. Trimming left V 6 bases short and J 7 bases short, with 28 bases between. From germline, CDR1 is SQVTM and CDR2 ANQGSEA. The CDR3 DNA follows: TGCAGCGTCACCGGGACCACTCGTACTCCTGCGGGAAATGAGCAGTTCTTC. Amino acids: CSVTGTTRTPAGNEQFF.

This clonotype showed up just a few times. The rearrangement joins TRBV4-3 to TRBJ2-2; 10 positions agree with TRBD1. Unmatched junction bases numbered 8, after V lost 4 bases and J lost 6 bases. Germline CDR1 is LGHNA and CDR2 is YSLEER. This CDR3 has 16 residues. The CDR3 reads CASSLGQGFLPGELFF. The CDR3 DNA reads as TGCGCCAGCAGCCTGGGACAGGGGTTTTTGCCCGGGGAGCTGTTTTTT.

The V call is TRBV29-1, the J call TRBJ2-6, with D uncertain. Germline assignment: CDR1 SQVTM and CDR2 ANQGSEA. This CDR3 contains 12 residues. V lost 3 bases and J 4 bases, leaving 4 bases between the germline ends. CDR3 sequence (DNA): TGCAGCGTTGAGTCCGGGGCCAACGTCCTGACTTTC. Translation gives CSVESGANVLTF.

This clonotype was counted between two and nine times. The chain carries TRBV5-6 and TRBJ1-2, with D unclear. Trimming cost V 0 bases and J 1 base, with 7 bases left between them. The CDR3 loop spans 14 amino acids. Per the germline V gene, CDR1 is SGHDT and CDR2 is YYEEEE. CDR3 bases: TGTGCCAGCAGCTTGGCCGGGTTTAACTATGGCTACACCTTC. As protein: CASSLAGFNYGYTF.

This clonotype was observed at least ten times. The chain has TRBV14 and TRBJ2-1; 9 nucleotides agree with TRBD2. Germline CDR1 and CDR2: SGHDN and FVKESK. J was trimmed by 3 bases and V by 4 bases; bases with no gene match: 1. This CDR3 spans 14 amino acids. The CDR3 DNA sequence: TGTGCCAGCAGCCCGACTAGCGGCTACAATGAGCAGTTCTTC. It yields the protein CASSPTSGYNEQFF.

This clonotype was observed a few times. The chain recombines TRBV9 with TRBJ1-5; a possible D gene is TRBD1 (6 bases). This CDR3 spans 21 amino acids. V gave up 0 bases and J gave up 0 bases, with 25 bases separating them. CDR1 is SGDLS, CDR2 YYNGEE, per germline. For the CDR3, the DNA is TGTGCCAGCAGCGTAGGTGTTCCGTTGAGGACAGAAGATTATAGCAATCAGCCCCAGCATTTT. Translated: CASSVGVPLRTEDYSNQPQHF.

This clonotype was observed a handful of times. The chain joins TRBV3-1 to TRBJ1-1; no firm D call. V lost 4 bases and J 2 bases, leaving 11 bases between the germline ends. This CDR3 has 14 amino acids. In germline, CDR1 is LGHDT, CDR2 YNNKEL (reference sequence). The CDR3 DNA reads as TGTGCCAGCAGCCTGGTACAGAGTAACACTGAAGCTTTCTTT. Its translation is CASSLVQSNTEAFF.

This chain joins TRBV12-3 or TRBV12-4 and TRBJ2-7; the match to TRBD2 covers 11 bases. This CDR3 spans 15 amino acids. The trim removed 6 bases at V and 3 bases at J, leaving 7 bases unmatched. DNA of the CDR3: TGTGCCAGCAGCCCAAGACTAGCGGGATACTACGAGCAGTACTTC. This sequence encodes CASSPRLAGYYEQYF.

V gene TRBV12-3 or TRBV12-4 combines with J gene TRBJ1-3; D ambiguous. V lost 4 bases and J lost 4, with 11 bases in between. This CDR3 is 14 amino acids long. CDR3 nucleotides: TGTGCCAGCAGTTCACCGGGCCGAGGAAACACCATATATTTT. Its translation: CASSSPGRGNTIYF.

The chain is built from TRBV7-9 and TRBJ2-7; D is ambiguous. Germline V gene lookup returns CDR1 SEHNR and CDR2 FQNEAQ (reference sequence). V was shortened by 5 bases and J by 6 bases, with 11 bases between the two germline ends. The CDR3 length is 12 residues. CDR3: CASSQTDFEQYF. DNA for the CDR3: TGTGCCAGCAGCCAGACCGACTTCGAGCAGTACTTC. Variable domain in full (rest from reference TRBV7-9 and TRBJ2-7): DTGVSQNPRHKITKRGQNVTFRCDPISEHNRLYWYRQTLGQGPEFLTYFQNEAQLEKSRLLSDRFSAERPKGSFSTLEIQRTEQGDSAMYLCASSQTDFEQYFGPGTRLTVT.